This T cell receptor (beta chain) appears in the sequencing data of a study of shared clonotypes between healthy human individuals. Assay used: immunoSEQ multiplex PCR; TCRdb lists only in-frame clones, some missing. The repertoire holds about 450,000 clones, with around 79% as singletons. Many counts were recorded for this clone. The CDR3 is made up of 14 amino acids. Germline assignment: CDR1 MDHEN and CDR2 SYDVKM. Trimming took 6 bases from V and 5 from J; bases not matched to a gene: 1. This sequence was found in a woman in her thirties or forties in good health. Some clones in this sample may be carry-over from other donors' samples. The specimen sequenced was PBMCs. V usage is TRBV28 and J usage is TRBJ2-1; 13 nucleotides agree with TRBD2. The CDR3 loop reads CASRGLAGHNEQFF. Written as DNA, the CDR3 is TGTGCCAGCAGGGGACTAGCGGGGCACAATGAGCAGTTCTTC.